These T cell receptor beta chains were read from a single sample in a study of CXCR3-negative and CXCR3-positive naive CD8 T cells. TCRdb reprocessed the 5' RACE reads and keeps a single row for each CDR3 protein, giving no DNA. The data include some 5,900 distinct CDR3 sequences; the top ten clones carry about 1.7%. What was sequenced was naive CXCR3+ CD8+ T cells from blood. The receptors come from a human donor in good health. Some clones in this sample may be carry-over from other donors' samples. CDR3s include the opening cysteine and the closing phenylalanine or tryptophan. Fields, in order: V gene, clone size, J gene, CDR3 protein. The size entry is marked missing in some rows and otherwise reads once, few, many or a size class.

TRBV29-1	.	TRBJ2-3	CSGVTVDTQYF
TRBV21-1	medium-sized	TRBJ1-1	CASYPPGHLSGDTEAFF
TRBV7-9	medium-sized	TRBJ2-5	CASSIPSGGAFETQYF
TRBV4-3	.	TRBJ2-2	CASSQDAREANTGELFF
TRBV4-2	.	TRBJ1-1	CASSQENTEAFF
TRBV29-1	medium-sized	TRBJ1-2	CSVGFGTGNYGYTF
TRBV13	medium-sized	TRBJ2-1	CASSVGPGDEQFF
TRBV23-1	medium-sized	TRBJ2-2	CASIRRANTGELFF
TRBV13	.	TRBJ2-7	CASSLSRYYEQYF
TRBV29-1	medium-sized	TRBJ2-1	CSVDSGTKAYNEQFF
TRBV6-5	.	TRBJ1-1	CASSYEGNTEAFF
TRBV4-3	.	TRBJ2-7	CASSHSGAALYEQYF
TRBV29-1	medium-sized	TRBJ2-7	CSVRTGGHEQYF
TRBV12-3/TRBV12-4	medium-sized	TRBJ2-1	CASSSTGGVRSYNEQFF
TRBV12-3/TRBV12-4	.	TRBJ2-7	CASSPSLAAEQYF
TRBV9	.	TRBJ2-1	CASSEANYNEQFF
TRBV6-5	medium-sized	TRBJ1-1	CASSYSAPGDTEAFF
TRBV20-1	.	TRBJ1-1	CSAQTGPGWDTEAFF
TRBV29-1	.	TRBJ2-3	CSVGGLDFTDTQYF
TRBV29-1	medium-sized	TRBJ2-2	CSVETSFAGELFF
TRBV19	.	TRBJ2-1	CASSFTLTYNEQFF
TRBV29-1	medium-sized	TRBJ2-5	CSVAGVGETQYF
TRBV3-1	.	TRBJ1-1	CASSQEWGGTEAFF
TRBV29-1	medium-sized	TRBJ2-7	CSVGGTVADEQYF